This entry features one T cell receptor (beta chain) sequence. Its antigen is unknown. 250,000 to 350,000 cells per CD8+ T cell subset were flow-sorted in triplicate. The data derive from a study of CXCR3-negative and CXCR3-positive naive CD8 T cells. Study observations and caveats: In cryopreserved cells, CXCR3 expression partially decreased, and fresh PBMCs were used in most assays. Naive subsets had comparable surface CD5; TCR strength was inferred from TRB CDR3 properties.

Via 5' RACE with UMI labels, TRB cDNA libraries were prepared. From its re-call of the 5' RACE reads, TCRdb lists each CDR3 protein once, without DNA. Recorded for this sample: 43,000 or so distinct CDR3 sequences. Germline V lookup: CDR1 DFQATT, CDR2 SNEGSKA (reference sequence). CDR3 size: 14 residues. The sequence was obtained from a human donor in good health. Some clones in this sample may be carry-over from other donors' samples. The genes are TRBV20-1 and TRBJ2-7; TCRdb indicates TRBD2, and absent DNA this call remains unverified. The sequenced material came from memory CD8+ T cells from blood. The CDR3 region is CSAAGLAGRYEQYF.